This TCR beta chain was observed in a study of shared clonotypes between healthy human individuals. On the study more broadly: Every donor yielded three CD4 naive, three CD4 memory, two CD8 naive and one CD8 memory plate.

Terminally differentiated effector memory CD45RA+ cells were excluded from the naive CD8 cells, which were CD45RO-negative and positively selected for CCR7. Generated by immunoSEQ multiplex PCR, the TCRdb table keeps only in-frame clones and is missing some. The data contain 750,000 to 1,000,000 clones, nearly 95% of them seen just once; the ten biggest clones take up around 24%. Broader study findings: It was the few donors that limited the genetic and exposure-history diversity represented. Across a handful of donors, naive CD4 shared 5% to 5.5%, naive CD8 under 4%, memory CD4 less than 2.5%, memory CD8 0.4%.

As concerns this clone: Its target is unknown.

The TCR was taken from a man between 25 and 39 years old in good health. Sequenced sample: naive CD8+ T cells sorted from blood.

DNA for the CDR3: TGTGCCAGTAGTGGGCAGGTAGGGTTGAACACTGAAGCTTTCTTT. Translation: CASSGQVGLNTEAFF. The chain employs TRBV19 and TRBJ1-1; D ambiguous. In germline, CDR1 is LNHDA, CDR2 SQIVND (reference sequence). Trimming removed 5 bases at V and 0 bases at J, with 13 bases between. CDR3 size: 15 residues.